One and the same sample provided the 29 T cell receptor beta chains below, sequenced in a study of early T cells in non-severe SARS-CoV-2 infection (dated by TCRdb to the early 2020s). The library was generated by 5' RACE. TCRdb shows the sequencer as NextSeq 500. TCRdb reprocessed the public reads (quality trimming at Q25 with fastp, clone calling with MiXCR) and kept in-frame beta chains. Identical CDR3 proteins give one entry, which carries the most common genes and DNA. For this sample there are 65,000 to 95,000 distinct CDR3 sequences; about 17% appear just once. Of the sample, approximately 2.9% falls within the top ten clones. The sequenced sample was whole blood. These receptors all stem from an adult who was a healthcare worker with PCR-confirmed SARS-CoV-2 infection or an uninfected control (not recorded which).

This clonotype turned up a few times. The chain links TRBV21-1 to TRBJ1-1; the table calls TRBD1, which could not be checked here. TRBV21-1 is reported as a pseudogene. This CDR3 has 13 residues. The CDR3 sequence: CASSHNRGREAFF. For the CDR3, the DNA is TGTGCCAGCAGCCATAACAGGGGGCGGGAAGCTTTCTTT.

This clonotype was recorded many times. The junction shows a germline mismatch at one end, possibly a read error. V usage is TRBV7-8 and J usage is TRBJ1-1; tentatively, D is TRBD1 (5 bases). This CDR3 is built from 15 residues. Germline-derived CDR1 and CDR2 are SGHVS and FQNEAQ. The DNA for the CDR3 is TGTGCCAGCAGCGCAGCCGGGACTTTGAACACTGAAGTTTTCTTT. Translated, it gives CASSAAGTLNTEVFF.

This clonotype was counted ten times or more. The V call is TRBV7-9, the J call TRBJ1-1, with a tentative D call TRBD1 (5 bases). Trimming stripped 3 bases from V and 4 bases from J, with 15 bases between. Germline V gene data show CDR1 as SEHNR and CDR2 as FQNEAQ (reference sequence). This CDR3 contains 15 residues. The CDR3 DNA is TGTGCCAGCAGCTTCGGACACGCCGAGGGCACTGAAGCTTTCTTT. Translation: CASSFGHAEGTEAFF.

Only a few counts were recorded for this clonotype. The rearrangement joins TRBV29-1 to TRBJ2-3; 7 nucleotides agree with TRBD1. The CDR3 runs 12 residues. J lost 5 bases, V lost 3 bases, and 2 bases had no gene match. Germline V gives CDR1 SQVTM, CDR2 ANQGSEA. Here the CDR3 reads CSVDRTGDTQYF. The CDR3 coding sequence is TGCAGCGTTGACCGGACAGGAGATACGCAGTATTTT.

This clonotype was seen only a few times. The CDR3 is CASTGLTAEAFF. DNA of the CDR3: TGTGCCAGCACCGGACTGACAGCTGAAGCTTTCTTT. The chain couples TRBV25-1 to TRBJ1-1; D is possibly TRBD1 (5 bases). The germline CDR1 and CDR2 sequences are MGHDK and SYGVNS. CDR3 size: 12 residues. Trimming cost V 7 bases and J 6 bases, with 12 bases left between them. The full variable domain, in which reference TRBV25-1 and TRBJ1-1 provide the parts outside the CDR3, is EADIYQTPRYLVIGTGKKITLECSQTMGHDKMYWYQQDPGMELHLIHYSYGVNSTEKGDLSSESTVSRIRTEHFPLTLESARPSHTSQYLCASTGLTAEAFFGQGTRLTVV.

This clonotype occurred a few times. V usage is TRBV20-1 and J usage is TRBJ2-3; D gene unclear. The CDR3 has 13 amino acids. Germline CDR1 DFQATT, CDR2 SNEGSKA (reference sequence). Trimming stripped 5 bases from V and 3 bases from J, with 12 bases between. CDR3 in amino acids: CSASPDATDTQYF. The CDR3 DNA reads TGCAGTGCTTCCCCGGATGCGACAGATACGCAGTATTTT.

This rearrangement joins TRBV19 to TRBJ1-5; 7 nucleotides line up with TRBD1. The J call may be incorrect, as the DNA end agrees better with TRBJ2-3. Germline-derived CDR1 and CDR2 are LNHDA and SQIVND (reference sequence). This CDR3 has 15 amino acids. The CDR3 region has the DNA TGTGCCAGTAGTACCAGACAGGGATTCAATCAGCCCCAGTATTTT. Its translation is CASSTRQGFNQPQYF.

This clonotype was observed a few times. The V gene is TRBV7-6, the J gene TRBJ1-6; 7 nucleotides align to TRBD1. Germline CDR1 is SGHVS and CDR2 is FNYEAQ. With V trimmed by 5 bases and J by 7 bases, 11 bases remained unmatched. This CDR3 has 16 amino acids. CDR3 in DNA: TGTGCCAGCAGCCGACAGGGTTCCAATAAGAATTCACCCCTCCACTTT. It translates to CASSRQGSNKNSPLHF.

This clonotype has a handful of counts. The chain carries TRBV20-1 and TRBJ2-3; a weak D match, TRBD2 (7 bases). The CDR3 is made up of 15 amino acids. Germline V lookup: CDR1 DFQATT, CDR2 SNEGSKA (reference sequence). Trimming stripped 1 base from V and 4 bases from J, with 15 bases between. The CDR3 loop reads CSARVVGGASDTQYF. DNA for the CDR3: TGCAGTGCTAGAGTGGTGGGGGGGGCCTCAGATACGCAGTATTTT.

This clonotype occurred a few times. The V and J genes are TRBV5-1 and TRBJ2-1; the match to TRBD2 covers 9 bases. The CDR3 runs to 18 residues. Germline-derived CDR1 and CDR2 are SGHRS and YFSETQ. V shed 1 base, J shed 3 bases, and the junction held 11 bases outside the gene matches. The CDR3 DNA sequence: TGCGCCAGCAGCTTGAGTCTAGCGGGGAATCTTTTCTACAATGAGCAGTTCTTC. Its protein is CASSLSLAGNLFYNEQFF.

The rearrangement joins TRBV6-2 or TRBV6-3 to TRBJ2-7, with TRBD2 matching over 7 bases. CDR1 is MNHEY, CDR2 SVGEGT, per germline. Unmatched junction bases numbered 11, after V lost 2 bases and J lost 1 base. This CDR3 region has 17 residues. The CDR3 nucleotides read TGTGCCAGCAGTTACCGGGGGGTCGGGAGCATGTCCTACGAGCAGTACTTC. Amino acid sequence: CASSYRGVGSMSYEQYF.

This clonotype turned up a few times. The chain links TRBV20-1 to TRBJ2-5; 15 bases map to TRBD2. Germline loops: CDR1 DFQATT, CDR2 SNEGSKA (reference sequence). There are 19 residues in the CDR3. Trimming cost V 0 bases and J 0 bases; bases outside gene matches: 8. As DNA, the CDR3 is TGCAGTGCTAGAGATCGAGGGACTAGCGGGAGGAAAGACCAAGAGACCCAGTACTTC. Residues: CSARDRGTSGRKDQETQYF.

J is TRBJ1-3 and V is TRBV30; D remains ambiguous. V lost 0 bases, J lost 0 bases, and 6 bases lay in between. Germline-derived CDR1 and CDR2 are GTSNPN and SVGIG (reference sequence). This CDR3 is 14 amino acids long. CDR3 sequence reads: CAWSVGNSGNTIYF. CDR3 nucleotides: TGTGCCTGGAGTGTAGGTAACTCTGGAAACACCATATATTTT.

This clonotype was found a few times. The gene calls are TRBV6-5 and TRBJ1-1; 8 nucleotides agree with TRBD1. The V and J ends lost 7 bases and 3 bases, in that order; junction bases with no gene match: 10. The germline CDR1 and CDR2 sequences are MNHEY and SVGAGI. This CDR3 contains 15 residues. DNA of the CDR3: TGTGCCAGCACCTCACCATACAGGGGGGACACTGAAGCTTTCTTT. This encodes CASTSPYRGDTEAFF.

This clonotype was seen more than once but under ten times. This chain connects TRBV5-1 to TRBJ1-2; 7 nucleotides line up with TRBD1. In germline, CDR1 is SGHRS, CDR2 YFSETQ. There are 14 residues in the CDR3. V was clipped by 1 base and J by 5 bases; unmatched bases: 5. The CDR3 loop reads CASSLKGGDYGYTF. CDR3 DNA: TGCGCCAGCAGCTTGAAAGGGGGCGATTATGGCTACACCTTC.

This clonotype was detected only a few times. The chain combines TRBV4-1 with TRBJ1-1; D gene uncertain. V lost 2 bases, J lost 5 bases, and 12 bases lay in between. This CDR3 contains 14 residues. Germline values: CDR1 MGHRA, CDR2 YSYEKL. CDR3 amino acids: CASSQLPGSTEAFF. CDR3 coding DNA: TGCGCCAGCAGCCAACTACCGGGATCAACTGAAGCTTTCTTT.

The genes are TRBV28 and TRBJ2-2; D might be TRBD1 or TRBD2, each matching 5 bases. The CDR3 consists of 15 residues. Germline V gene sequence: CDR1 MDHEN, CDR2 SYDVKM. V was trimmed by 7 bases and J by 0 bases, leaving 12 bases between them. The CDR3 DNA follows: TGTGCCAGCAACTCGGGACGGACGAACACCGGGGAGCTGTTTTTT. It is translated as CASNSGRTNTGELFF.

This clonotype showed up many times. The chain combines TRBV6-6 with TRBJ2-1, with a possible D match to TRBD1 (7 bases). The CDR3 is 13 amino acids. Germline V gives CDR1 MNHNY, CDR2 SVGAGI (reference sequence). V gave up 5 bases and J gave up 8 bases, with 13 bases separating them. The CDR3 loop is CASSNIRGDEQFF. The CDR3 bases are TGTGCCAGCAGTAACATCAGGGGGGATGAGCAGTTCTTC.

This clonotype turned up a few times. The chain employs TRBV27 and TRBJ2-3, with D perhaps matching TRBD2 (6 bases). V dropped 7 bases and J dropped 3 bases, with 17 bases sitting between them. The CDR3 covers 15 residues. From germline, CDR1 is MNHEY and CDR2 SMNVEV (reference sequence). The CDR3 DNA follows: TGTGCCAGCACCGTCCTTGTCGGGGGTACAGATACGCAGTATTTT. Its protein is CASTVLVGGTDTQYF.

There are a few counts of this clonotype. The CDR3 nucleotides read TGCGCCAGCAGCTTGCCCGGACCCTTATTTCAAGCTTTCTTT. Its translation: CASSLPGPLFQAFF. The gene calls are TRBV5-1 and TRBJ1-1; D not certain. The CDR3 has 14 residues. Germline assignment: CDR1 SGHRS and CDR2 YFSETQ. The germline V and J ends were trimmed by 1 base and 9 bases, with 16 bases remaining between them.

This clonotype occurred many times. The chain uses TRBV30 and TRBJ1-1, with 8 nucleotides matching TRBD1. This CDR3 is 15 amino acids long. Germline CDR1 and CDR2: GTSNPN and SVGIG (reference sequence). V lost 1 base, J lost 3 bases, and 7 bases stayed unmatched. CDR3 in amino acids: CAWSAGQGADTEAFF. The DNA for the CDR3 is TGTGCCTGGAGTGCAGGACAGGGCGCCGACACTGAAGCTTTCTTT.

The CDR3 sequence is CASSSLDKPGANVLTF. CDR3 nucleotide sequence: TGTGCCAGCAGCTCCTTAGACAAGCCGGGGGCCAACGTCCTGACTTTC. The V call is TRBV7-9, the J call TRBJ2-6; the D is unclear. CDR3 length: 16 amino acids. V was shortened by 4 bases and J by 4 bases, with 14 bases between the two germline ends. CDR1 is SEHNR and CDR2 is FQNEAQ in the germline V gene (reference sequence).

The J gene is TRBJ1-5, the V gene TRBV2, with 10 bases aligning to TRBD1. Trimming took 4 bases from V and 0 from J; bases not matched to a gene: 0. The CDR3 is made up of 15 amino acids. Germline loops: CDR1 SNHLY, CDR2 FYNNEI. CDR3 amino acids: CASSGDRGSNQPQHF. The DNA of the CDR3 is TGTGCCAGCAGTGGGGACAGGGGTAGCAATCAGCCCCAGCATTTT.

This clonotype has just one count. The rearrangement links TRBV7-8 to TRBJ2-7, with no clear D. Trimming removed 4 bases from V and 0 bases from J, with 13 bases in between. From germline, CDR1 is SGHVS and CDR2 FQNEAQ. The CDR3 length is 15 residues. The CDR3 region has the DNA TGTGCCAGCAGCTCCTTTTCCCGCTACTCCTACGAGCAGTACTTC. Protein sequence: CASSSFSRYSYEQYF.

This clonotype was counted a few times. The chain combines TRBV7-2 with TRBJ1-1, with a possible D match to TRBD1 (5 bases). The CDR3 loop spans 13 amino acids. CDR1 and CDR2 from the germline V gene are SGHTA and FQGNSA. Trimming removed 5 bases from V and 11 bases from J, with 18 bases in between. Written as DNA, the CDR3 is TGTGCCAGCAGCCCCCCCTGGGGGAATATGGCTTTCTTT. Protein: CASSPPWGNMAFF.

At least ten counts were recorded for this clonotype. The chain joins TRBV7-9 to TRBJ1-1; 7 positions match TRBD1. CDR1 SEHNR and CDR2 FQNEAQ come from the germline V gene (reference sequence). The CDR3 has 14 residues. With V trimmed by 1 base and J by 11 bases, 10 bases remained unmatched. The CDR3 reads CASSLVQGGGEAFF. The DNA of the CDR3 is TGTGCCAGCAGCTTAGTTCAAGGGGGCGGCGAGGCTTTCTTT. Full variable domain (rest looked up from reference TRBV7-9 and TRBJ1-1): DTGVSQNPRHKITKRGQNVTFRCDPISEHNRLYWYRQTLGQGPEFLTYFQNEAQLEKSRLLSDRFSAERPKGSFSTLEIQRTEQGDSAMYLCASSLVQGGGEAFFGQGTRLTVV.

The CDR3 DNA reads TGTGCCTGGAGTGACACGGGCGCGGTAGTGGATGAGCAGTTCTTC. This translates into CAWSDTGAVVDEQFF. This rearrangement joins TRBV30 to TRBJ2-1; D call uncertain. Looked up from germline, CDR1 is GTSNPN and CDR2 is SVGIG (reference sequence). The CDR3 extends over 15 amino acids. The V and J ends lost 1 base and 8 bases respectively, with 18 bases between them.

This clonotype was recorded a few times. J is TRBJ1-6 and V is TRBV20-1; D is unclear. The V end was cut by 2 bases, the J end by 0 bases, with 11 bases between. CDR1 is DFQATT and CDR2 is SNEGSKA in the germline V gene (reference sequence). The CDR3 length is 16 residues. The CDR3 bases are TGCAGTGCTAGACAGAACCCGAGCTCCTATAATTCACCCCTCCACTTT. Its translation is CSARQNPSSYNSPLHF.

This clonotype was found a few times. The genes are TRBV29-1 and TRBJ1-2; no clear D. The V end was cut by 3 bases, the J end by 3 bases, with 8 bases between. Germline loops: CDR1 SQVTM, CDR2 ANQGSEA. The CDR3 extends over 12 amino acids. The CDR3 sequence: CSVDHGYYGYTF. CDR3 DNA: TGCAGCGTTGATCACGGCTACTATGGCTACACCTTC.